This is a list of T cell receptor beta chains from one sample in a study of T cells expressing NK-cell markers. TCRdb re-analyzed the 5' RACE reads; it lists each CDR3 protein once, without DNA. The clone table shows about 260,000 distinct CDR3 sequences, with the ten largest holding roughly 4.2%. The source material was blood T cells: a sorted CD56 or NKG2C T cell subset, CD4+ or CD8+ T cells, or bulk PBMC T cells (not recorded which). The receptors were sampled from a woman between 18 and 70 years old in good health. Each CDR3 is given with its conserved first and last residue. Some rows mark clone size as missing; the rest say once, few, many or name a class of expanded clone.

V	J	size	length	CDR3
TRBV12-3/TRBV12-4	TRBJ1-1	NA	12	CASSPDRAEAFF
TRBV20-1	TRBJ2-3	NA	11	CSARRPGAQYF
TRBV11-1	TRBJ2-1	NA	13	CASSLAVYNEQFF
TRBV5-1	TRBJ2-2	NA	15	CASSLAVGSPLQMFF
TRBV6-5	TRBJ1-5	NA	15	CASSYTLPSNQPQHF
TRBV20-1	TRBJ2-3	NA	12	CSVAAVTDTQYF
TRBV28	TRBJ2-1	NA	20	CASSQTPPGRAGGSYNEQFF
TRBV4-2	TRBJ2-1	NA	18	CASSPRLAGAAVHNEQFF
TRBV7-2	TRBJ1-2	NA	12	CASSLVGFSYTF
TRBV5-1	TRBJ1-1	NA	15	CASSFVTGTNTEAFF
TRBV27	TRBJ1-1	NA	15	CASSLLRAGNTEAFF
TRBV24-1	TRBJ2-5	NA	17	CATSAVTSGRTQETQYF
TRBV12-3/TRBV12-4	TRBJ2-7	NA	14	CASSNLDRVYEQYF
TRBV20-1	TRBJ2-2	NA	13	CSASGTLGGELFF
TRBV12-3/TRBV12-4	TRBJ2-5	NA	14	CASSFAAGGEAQYF
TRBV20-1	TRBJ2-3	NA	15	CSADLRWTSTDTQYF
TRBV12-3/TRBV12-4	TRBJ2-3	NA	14	CASSSGTYSDTQYF
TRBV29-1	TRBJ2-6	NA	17	CSVEVAGSMTGANVLTF
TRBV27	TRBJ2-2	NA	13	CASSSFGTGELFF
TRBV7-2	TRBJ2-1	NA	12	CASSLALDEQFF
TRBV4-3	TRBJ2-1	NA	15	CASSHAGTGGPEQFF
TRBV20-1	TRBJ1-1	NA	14	CSATTLDRDTEAFF
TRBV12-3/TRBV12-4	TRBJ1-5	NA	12	CASSFINQPQHF
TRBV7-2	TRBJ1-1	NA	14	CASSFTPGDTEAFF
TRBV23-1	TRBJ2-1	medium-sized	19	CASSQSSLAGALFYNEQFF
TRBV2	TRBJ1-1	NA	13	CASRAEWNTEAFF
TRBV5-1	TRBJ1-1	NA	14	CASSMTPPNTEAFF
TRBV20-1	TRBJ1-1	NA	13	CSASWTRNTEAFF
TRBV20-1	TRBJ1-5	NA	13	CSAEGQGNQPQHF
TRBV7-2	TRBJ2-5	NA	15	CASSPTTGDGETQYF
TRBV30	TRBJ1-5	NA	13	CAWTVSSNQPQHF
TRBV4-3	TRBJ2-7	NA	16	CASSQDYGEEAYEQYF